This is a list of T cell receptor beta chains from one sample in a study of blood T cell repertoires in COVID-19. Only in-frame clones appear in the TCRdb table, and some are missing; sequencing was by immunoSEQ multiplex PCR. The sample lists 400,000 to 500,000 clones; 88% were seen once. The sample consisted of PBMCs or T cells enriched from blood (not recorded which). These receptors were obtained from a woman aged 40 to 50 who had recovered from COVID-19. The CDR3 runs from the conserved cysteine through the conserved F or W. D genes are given only for firm matches. Size is omitted from some rows. Given values are once, few, many or a class for expanded clones.

j_call,clone_size,v_call,d_call,cdr3_aa,cdr3_nt
TRBJ2-7,.,TRBV25-1,TRBD1,CASSHLPGDSSYEQYF,TGTGCCAGCAGTCACCTGCCCGGGGACAGCTCCTACGAGCAGTACTTC
TRBJ2-7,once,TRBV21-1,.,CASSKVRRNEQLGEQYF,TGTGCCAGCAGCAAAGTTAGGAGGAACGAACAGTTAGGGGAGCAGTACTTC
TRBJ2-1,.,TRBV24-1,TRBD2,CATSDSRIATSGRTEQFF,TGTGCCACCAGTGATTCGAGGATAGCTACTAGCGGGAGGACTGAGCAGTTCTTC
TRBJ2-6,.,TRBV29-1,.,CSAVSSGANVLTF,TGCAGCGCCGTCAGCTCTGGGGCCAACGTCCTGACTTTC
TRBJ2-1,.,TRBV27,.,CASSFRRRDEQFF,TGTGCCAGCAGTTTTCGTAGACGGGATGAGCAGTTCTTC
TRBJ1-3,.,TRBV18,TRBD1,CASSNAGTGSGNTIYF,TGTGCCAGCTCAAACGCCGGGACAGGCTCTGGAAACACCATATATTTT
TRBJ1-5,.,TRBV6-5,.,CASVCQPQHF,TGTGCCAGCGTATGTCAGCCCCAGCATTTT
TRBJ2-1,.,TRBV15,TRBD2,CATSRVGAGGYNEQFF,TGTGCCACCAGCAGAGTAGGGGCGGGAGGGTACAATGAGCAGTTCTTC
TRBJ2-1,.,TRBV4-3,TRBD2,CASSQDRAGGLNEQFF,TGCGCCAGCAGCCAAGATCGGGCGGGAGGCCTCAATGAGCAGTTCTTC
TRBJ2-7,.,TRBV6-2/TRBV6-3,TRBD2,CASSRLAASYEQYF,TGTGCCAGCAGCCGACTAGCGGCTTCCTACGAGCAGTACTTC
TRBJ1-5,.,TRBV6-6,TRBD1,CASSPDRGKGDQPQHF,TGTGCCAGCAGTCCGGACAGGGGGAAGGGTGATCAGCCCCAGCATTTT
TRBJ1-3,few,TRBV11-2,TRBD1,CASSLRDRPGNTIYF,TGTGCCAGCAGCTTAAGGGACAGGCCAGGAAACACCATATATTTT
TRBJ1-3,.,TRBV4-2,.,CASSQGLPSSGNTIYF,TGTGCCAGCAGCCAAGGACTTCCCTCCTCTGGAAACACCATATATTTT
TRBJ2-1,.,TRBV6-5,TRBD2,CASSPWASGSREQFF,TGTGCCAGCAGTCCCTGGGCTAGCGGGAGTCGCGAGCAGTTCTTC
TRBJ1-2,.,TRBV30,TRBD1,CAYTFGTGEYFNYGYTF,TGTGCCTATACCTTTGGGACAGGGGAATACTTTAACTATGGCTACACCTTC
TRBJ2-2,.,TRBV11-3,.,CASSLDPLPAGELFF,TGTGCCAGCAGCTTAGATCCATTACCGGCCGGGGAGCTGTTTTTT
TRBJ1-1,.,TRBV29-1,.,CSEGVGQLNTEAFF,TGCAGCGAGGGCGTCGGACAGTTGAACACTGAAGCTTTCTTT
TRBJ1-2,.,TRBV6-5,TRBD1,CASGDSHSYGYTF,TGTGCCAGCGGGGACAGCCACTCATATGGCTACACCTTC
TRBJ2-1,.,TRBV11-3,TRBD1,CASSPYPGQGKDEQFF,TGTGCCAGCAGCCCGTATCCGGGACAGGGGAAGGATGAGCAGTTCTTC
TRBJ2-7,.,TRBV12-3/TRBV12-4,TRBD1,CASSGTGLDEQYF,TGTGCCAGTTCCGGGACAGGGTTGGACGAGCAGTACTTC
TRBJ2-7,.,TRBV12-5,.,CASGLIDTYEQYF,TGTGCTAGTGGTTTAATAGATACCTACGAGCAGTACTTC
TRBJ1-5,.,TRBV5-8,.,CASSLGTYSNQPQHF,TGTGCCAGCAGCTTGGGCACATATAGCAATCAGCCCCAGCATTTT
TRBJ1-2,.,TRBV18,.,CASSPSGQTYGYTF,TGTGCCAGCTCACCTAGTGGGCAGACCTATGGCTACACCTTC
TRBJ2-3,.,TRBV7-2,.,CASSLFGGGPDTQYF,TGTGCCAGCAGCTTATTCGGAGGTGGGCCAGATACGCAGTATTTT
TRBJ2-7,once,TRBV2,TRBD2,CASSTSGSLGEQYF,TGTGCCAGCAGTACTAGCGGCTCCTTAGGGGAGCAGTACTTC
TRBJ1-1,.,TRBV5-4,.,CASSSVFDTEAFF,TGTGCCAGCAGCTCGGTCTTTGACACTGAAGCTTTCTTT
TRBJ2-5,.,TRBV18,TRBD2,CASSPPTSGSRKTQYF,TGTGCCAGCTCACCTCCAACTAGCGGGAGTCGCAAGACCCAGTACTTC
TRBJ2-2,once,TRBV27,.,CASSFIDTGELFF,TGTGCCAGCAGTTTCATTGACACCGGGGAGCTGTTTTTT
TRBJ2-7,.,TRBV19,.,CASSSLQTYEQYF,TGTGCCAGTAGTTCGCTACAGACCTACGAGCAGTACTTC
TRBJ2-2,.,TRBV4-3,.,CASSQDSAGTGPTGELFF,TGCGCCAGCAGCCAAGATTCGGCCGGGACTGGCCCGACCGGGGAGCTGTTTTTT
TRBJ2-7,.,TRBV24-1,TRBD2,CATGTSGSYEQYF,TGTGCCACGGGAACTAGCGGCTCCTACGAGCAGTACTTC
TRBJ2-1,.,TRBV5-6,.,CASSPFFGPYNEQFF,TGTGCCAGCAGCCCTTTTTTCGGTCCCTACAATGAGCAGTTCTTC
TRBJ1-1,.,TRBV18,.,CASTTDLNTEAFF,TGTGCCAGCACGACAGACCTGAACACTGAAGCTTTCTTT
TRBJ2-2,.,TRBV7-2,TRBD2,CASSSLAGDFTGELFF,TGTGCCAGCAGCTCTTTAGCGGGAGATTTCACCGGGGAGCTGTTTTTT
TRBJ1-3,.,TRBV4-3,TRBD1,CASSQAGQSSGNTIYF,TGCGCCAGCAGCCAGGCGGGACAGAGCTCTGGAAACACCATATATTTT
TRBJ2-7,.,TRBV7-9,.,CASSFSEVSYEQYF,TGTGCCAGCAGCTTCTCAGAGGTCTCCTACGAGCAGTACTTC
TRBJ1-3,.,TRBV6-1,.,CASSDSEGSGDTIYF,TGTGCCAGCAGTGATTCCGAGGGCTCGGGGGACACCATATATTTT
TRBJ2-7,.,TRBV20-1,.,CSASSLRTDEQYF,TGCAGTGCTAGTTCGCTACGGACAGACGAGCAGTACTTC
TRBJ2-7,.,TRBV18,TRBD2,CASSTSLAGDDEQYF,TGTGCCAGCTCAACCTCTCTAGCGGGAGACGACGAGCAGTACTTC
TRBJ1-1,.,TRBV6-5,TRBD1,CASTAGGLTEAFF,TGTGCCAGCACCGCAGGGGGCCTAACTGAAGCTTTCTTT
TRBJ2-3,.,TRBV10-3,TRBD2,CAISEGTSGLRDTQYF,TGTGCCATCAGTGAGGGGACTAGCGGGCTCAGGGATACGCAGTATTTT
TRBJ1-3,once,TRBV29-1,.,CSVSSGNTIYF,TGCAGCGTTTCTTCCGGAAACACCATATATTTT
TRBJ1-4,once,TRBV6-5,.,CASSRGGLGEKLFF,TGTGCCAGCTCCCGAGGAGGCTTGGGAGAAAAACTGTTTTTT
TRBJ2-5,.,TRBV29-1,TRBD1,CSVTGTGISETQYF,TGCAGCGTTACCGGGACAGGGATATCGGAGACCCAGTACTTC
TRBJ1-2,.,TRBV19,TRBD1,CASSLRTGNGYTF,TGTGCCAGTAGTTTAAGGACAGGGAATGGCTACACCTTC
TRBJ1-1,.,TRBV27,.,CASSPPGSSKRAFF,TGTGCCAGCAGTCCCCCCGGGTCCTCAAAGCGGGCTTTCTTT
TRBJ2-2,.,TRBV2,TRBD2,CASRRGLAGGNTGELFF,TGTGCCAGCAGACGAGGTCTAGCGGGAGGAAACACCGGGGAGCTGTTTTTT
TRBJ2-2,.,TRBV5-1,TRBD1,CASTLAPGTGNTGELFF,TGCGCCAGCACTCTGGCACCCGGGACAGGGAACACCGGGGAGCTGTTTTTT
TRBJ1-1,.,TRBV29-1,TRBD1,CSVQTGGNVRTEAFF,TGCAGCGTCCAGACAGGGGGTAATGTTAGGACTGAAGCTTTCTTT